The present T cell receptor beta chain was sequenced within a study of blood T cell repertoires in COVID-19. On the study more broadly: Acute-phase and convalescent COVID-19 samples originated in the United States, Italy and Spain.

In the original analysis: Amplifying reference gene primers gave estimates of nucleated cell counts. Clones were read by immunoSEQ multiplex PCR, and TCRdb kept only the in-frame ones, dropping some. For V, J and clone size, that table is used; D and trimming come from the DNA. The table has roughly 200,000 clones, roughly 75% seen once. CDR1 and CDR2 from the germline V gene are SEHNR and FQNEAQ (reference sequence). V gave up 5 bases and J gave up 8 bases; unmatched junction bases: 10. The CDR3 is 15 amino acids. What was sequenced was peripheral blood. This chain uses TRBV7-9 with TRBJ1-4, with TRBD1 matching 8 bases. This TCR was recovered from a man in his 70s with active or convalescent COVID-19. This CDR3 reads CASSLQQGGGEKLFF. The CDR3 DNA follows: TGTGCCAGCAGCCTTCAACAGGGGGGTGGGGAAAAACTGTTTTTT.